These T cell receptor beta chains were read from a single sample in a study of T-cell memory formation after mild COVID-19. TCRdb used MiXCR to reprocess the 5' RACE reads, holding one entry per CDR3 protein. The sample contains around 160,000 distinct CDR3 sequences, approximately 10% of which appear only once. The material sequenced was PBMCs or a T cell subset sorted from them (not recorded which). These TCRs come from a man aged 18-30 years who had mild COVID-19 (a few samples of this study predate the infection). Cell type and time point are not known. Each CDR3 is given with its conserved first and last residue. Each record gives: clone size, D gene, V gene, J gene, CDR3 DNA, CDR3 protein. D genes are given only for firm matches. A row's size may be missing; if present it is once, few, many or a size class.

many	.	TRBV12-3/TRBV12-4	TRBJ2-3	TGTGCCAGCAGTTTATTTCTAGTTTCCGATACGCAGTATTTT	CASSLFLVSDTQYF
many	.	TRBV20-1	TRBJ2-5	TGCAGTGCTCACGGACAGCTCGGGAGAGAGACCCAGTACTTC	CSAHGQLGRETQYF
few	TRBD1	TRBV12-3/TRBV12-4	TRBJ1-4	TGTGCCAGCAGACACTCAGGGGGCAGTGAAAAACTGTTTTTT	CASRHSGGSEKLFF
.	.	TRBV7-9	TRBJ2-7	TGTGCCAGCAGCTCTTTCATCGGTTCCTACGAGCAGTACTTC	CASSSFIGSYEQYF
few	.	TRBV27	TRBJ2-5	TGTGCCAGCAGCCTTAACAGGGTACAAGAGACCCAGTACTTC	CASSLNRVQETQYF
many	TRBD2	TRBV12-3/TRBV12-4	TRBJ2-1	TGTGCCAGCAGTGGACTAGCATTTGAGCAGTTCTTC	CASSGLAFEQFF
.	TRBD2	TRBV24-1	TRBJ2-3	TGTGCCACCAGTGAGGGGGGAGCGGGGGGACGCACAGATACGCAGTATTTT	CATSEGGAGGRTDTQYF
few	.	TRBV19	TRBJ1-2	TGTGCCAGTAGTATGCCGGGCTACTATGGCTACACCTTC	CASSMPGYYGYTF
few	.	TRBV15	TRBJ1-5	TGTGCCACCAGCAGAGATCACGGAGTCCGCAATCAGCCCCAGCATTTT	CATSRDHGVRNQPQHF
.	TRBD1	TRBV4-1	TRBJ1-5	TGCGCCAGCAGCCAAGGACAGGGATCGGGCAATCAGCCCCAGCATTTT	CASSQGQGSGNQPQHF
.	.	TRBV6-5	TRBJ1-3	TGTGCCAGCAGTTCGTCTTTCTGGGCTGGAAACACCATATATTTT	CASSSSFWAGNTIYF
many	.	TRBV7-3	TRBJ2-6	TGTGCCAGTGCGTTGGCGGGGGCCAACGTCCTGACTTTC	CASALAGANVLTF
.	.	TRBV5-5	TRBJ1-5	TGTGCCAGCAGCCCCCGGCCGGTTAGCAATCAGCCCCAGCATTTT	CASSPRPVSNQPQHF
.	TRBD1	TRBV6-1	TRBJ2-3	TGTGCCAGCAGTGAAGCTGGGACAGGCCTGGATACGCAGTATTTT	CASSEAGTGLDTQYF
few	.	TRBV2	TRBJ1-6	TGTGCCAGCAGTGAAATCGGGAAGAGGGATTCACCCCTCCACTTT	CASSEIGKRDSPLHF
.	TRBD1	TRBV12-3/TRBV12-4	TRBJ2-5	TGTGCCAGCAGTTTCCGCAGGGGGCGATCGGAGACCCAGTACTTC	CASSFRRGRSETQYF
.	TRBD1	TRBV11-3	TRBJ2-5	TGTGCCAGCAGCCCCGGGACAGGCCGCCTGGAGACCCAGTACTTC	CASSPGTGRLETQYF
.	TRBD1	TRBV7-2	TRBJ1-5	TGTGCCAGCAGCTTACCGACAGGGGCCTATCAGCCCCAGCATTTT	CASSLPTGAYQPQHF
.	TRBD1	TRBV2	TRBJ2-7	TGTGCCAGCGGTCGACAGGGCCCCGTGGGGGAGCAGTACTTC	CASGRQGPVGEQYF
few	.	TRBV4-3	TRBJ2-4	TGCGCCAGCAGCCAAGATTGGGGGCAGGTTTTCGGCATTCAGTACTTC	CASSQDWGQVFGIQYF
.	.	TRBV7-6	TRBJ1-1	TGTGCCAGTGGGAACACTGAAGCTTTCTTT	CASGNTEAFF
.	TRBD1	TRBV12-3/TRBV12-4	TRBJ2-5	TGTGCCAGCAGTTTTCCGACAGGGGGCTACGAGACCCAGTACTTC	CASSFPTGGYETQYF
few	.	TRBV12-3/TRBV12-4	TRBJ2-2	TGTGCCAGCAGTTCCCCGGGGGGCGCCCGGGTGGCCGGGGAGCTGTTTTTT	CASSSPGGARVAGELFF
few	.	TRBV4-3	TRBJ1-3	TGCGCCAGCAGCCGATTCGACAGTGCTGGAAACACCATATATTTT	CASSRFDSAGNTIYF
.	.	TRBV20-1	TRBJ2-3	TGCAGTGCTAGAGGCCGGACAGGCACAGATACGCAGTATTTT	CSARGRTGTDTQYF
.	TRBD1	TRBV6-2/TRBV6-3	TRBJ1-5	TGTGCCAGCAATAGGGACAGAAATCAGCCCCAGCATTTT	CASNRDRNQPQHF
few	.	TRBV4-1	TRBJ2-7	TGCGCCAGCAGCCAAGTTAACCTCAACCAAATCTACGAGCAGTACTTC	CASSQVNLNQIYEQYF
.	TRBD2	TRBV6-5	TRBJ2-1	TGTGCCACCTCACGGGGGGGGGGGAGGAATGAGCAGTTCTTC	CATSRGGGRNEQFF
.	TRBD1	TRBV7-2	TRBJ1-4	TGTGCCAGCAGCTTATCCGGGACAGGCGGCGAGGAACTGTTTTTT	CASSLSGTGGEELFF
.	.	TRBV5-4	TRBJ2-5	TGTGCCAGCAGCTTGTATCGTTCGGGGGCAGAGACCCAGTACTTC	CASSLYRSGAETQYF
.	.	TRBV18	TRBJ2-5	TGTGCCAGCTCACCACCTACCCGGCACGAGACCCAGTACTTC	CASSPPTRHETQYF
.	.	TRBV7-9	TRBJ1-2	TGTGCCAGCAGCTTAGGGGTTTTGGTTGGCTATGGCTACACCTTC	CASSLGVLVGYGYTF
.	.	TRBV7-2	TRBJ1-2	TGTGCCAGCAGCTTATATTTTCGGGCAGATTATGGCTACACCTTC	CASSLYFRADYGYTF
many	TRBD2	TRBV5-1	TRBJ2-5	TGCGCCAGCAGCTTGACCCTAGCGGGGAGGTCGGAGACCCAGTACTTC	CASSLTLAGRSETQYF
few	TRBD2	TRBV20-1	TRBJ2-1	TGCAGTGCTAGAGAGCATGGACTAGCGGGGCTACCTATCTACAATGAGCAGTTCTTC	CSAREHGLAGLPIYNEQFF
.	TRBD1	TRBV10-3	TRBJ2-3	TGTGCCATCAAGGGCAGGGGGACAGATACGCAGTATTTT	CAIKGRGTDTQYF
.	TRBD1	TRBV6-1	TRBJ2-7	TGTGCCAGCAGTGAAGGGGGACAGGGGCTCTACGAGCAGTACTTC	CASSEGGQGLYEQYF
many	TRBD2	TRBV6-5	TRBJ2-3	TGTGCCAGCAGCCCCGGGACTAGCGGGGGGGCCAATACGCAGTATTTT	CASSPGTSGGANTQYF